Presented here are 16 T cell receptor beta chains from one specimen sequenced in a study of cytomegalovirus exposure and HLA in healthy donors. Sequencing used immunoSEQ multiplex PCR; TCRdb keeps in-frame clones, though not all of them. The top ten clones hold 0.95% to 1.3% of a sample with about 56,000 clones, around nine tenths of them seen once. The specimen sequenced was PBMCs. The receptors here all came from a man in his late teens or twenties in good health and CMV-seronegative.

A word on this clone: Germline is not matched at one junction end, which may reflect a read error. The chain uses TRBV6-1 and TRBJ1-5, with D possibly TRBD1 on 6 matching bases. Germline V lookup: CDR1 MNHNS, CDR2 SASEGT. This CDR3 has 15 amino acids. CDR3 nucleotides: TGTGCCAGCAGAGAAGGACAGACTTACAATCAGCCCCAGCATTTT. Residues: CASREGQTYNQPQHF.

This clone was seen a handful of times. As DNA, the CDR3 is TGTGCCAGCAGTGAACCGGGACAAAGAGCCTACGAGCAGTACTTC. This gives the protein CASSEPGQRAYEQYF. The chain is built from TRBV25-1 and TRBJ2-7, with D perhaps TRBD1 (6 bases). This CDR3 spans 15 amino acids. Germline V CDR1 and CDR2: MGHDK, SYGVNS. Trimming stripped 2 bases from V and 2 bases from J, with 13 bases between.

This clone is a singleton in its sample. This sequence joins TRBV5-1 and TRBJ2-3, with 8 bases fitting TRBD1. Germline-derived CDR1 and CDR2 are SGHRS and YFSETQ. Trimming removed 4 bases from V and 3 bases from J; junction bases left unmatched: 13. There are 17 residues in the CDR3. The CDR3 loop is CASSPGKDRVRTDTQYF. The CDR3 coding sequence is TGCGCCAGCAGCCCCGGCAAGGACAGGGTTAGAACAGATACGCAGTATTTT.

This rearrangement joins TRBV6-4 to TRBJ2-2; 13 bases are shared with TRBD2. V shed 2 bases, J shed 2 bases, and the junction held 11 bases outside the gene matches. The CDR3 is 20 amino acids. Germline values: CDR1 MRHNA, CDR2 SNTAGT. The CDR3 sequence: CASSDTPGTSGKLNTGELFF. CDR3 coding DNA: TGTGCCAGCAGTGACACCCCCGGGACTAGCGGGAAATTAAACACCGGGGAGCTGTTTTTT.

V and J are TRBV10-1 and TRBJ2-5, with D unresolved. This CDR3 comprises 12 residues. The germline CDR1 and CDR2 sequences are WNHNN and SYGVQD (reference sequence). V was clipped by 0 bases and J by 3 bases, with 2 bases between them. CDR3 sequence: CASSESEETQYF. In nucleotides, the CDR3 is TGCGCCAGCAGTGAGTCCGAAGAGACCCAGTACTTC.

The V gene is TRBV7-9, the J gene TRBJ2-3, with a possible D match to TRBD2 (6 bases). CDR1 SEHNR and CDR2 FQNEAQ come from the germline V gene (reference sequence). Trimming stripped 6 bases from V and 6 bases from J, with 25 bases between. The CDR3 totals 17 residues. CDR3 bases: TGTGCCAGCAGTCCTCCACCCCGACTAGTTGGAGGGGATACGCAGTATTTT. Protein product: CASSPPPRLVGGDTQYF.

The chain couples TRBV28 to TRBJ2-1; weak D call: TRBD1 (7 bases). From germline, CDR1 is MDHEN and CDR2 SYDVKM. This CDR3 region has 14 residues. Between the trimmed V and J ends, which lost 8 bases and 4 bases, there was a span of 15 bases. CDR3 coding DNA: TGTGCCAGCGGCGGGACAGATTTTTACAATGAGCAGTTCTTC. This encodes CASGGTDFYNEQFF.

The chain recombines TRBV5-8 with TRBJ2-3; 7 bases match TRBD2. This CDR3 comprises 14 residues. Germline values: CDR1 SGHTS, CDR2 YDEGEE. V was pared by 4 bases and J by 4 bases, with 6 bases of the junction left unmatched. The CDR3 bases are TGTGCCAGCAGCAAAAGACTAGCCTCAGATACGCAGTATTTT. This sequence encodes CASSKRLASDTQYF.

The chain joins TRBV6-5 to TRBJ2-5; maybe TRBD1 (5 bases). Germline V gene data show CDR1 as MNHEY and CDR2 as SVGAGI. V shed 0 bases and J shed 1 base, with 9 bases lying between them. The length of the CDR3 is 15 residues. The CDR3 spells CASSYSAGLQETQYF. DNA of the CDR3: TGTGCCAGCAGTTACTCTGCAGGGCTCCAAGAGACCCAGTACTTC.

The chain employs TRBV9 and TRBJ2-2; 8 nucleotides agree with TRBD2. The germline V gene encodes CDR1 SGDLS and CDR2 YYNGEE. The V segment lost 2 bases and the J segment 3 bases; nucleotides outside the gene matches: 6. CDR3 length: 16 residues. The chain's CDR3 is CASSVLPGLDTGELFF. The DNA of the CDR3 is TGTGCCAGCAGCGTCCTCCCGGGACTAGACACCGGGGAGCTGTTTTTT. The full variable domain, with the rest looked up from reference TRBV9 and TRBJ2-2, is DSGVTQTPKHLITATGQRVTLRCSPRSGDLSVYWYQQSLDQGLQFLIQYYNGEERAKGNILERFSAQQFPDLHSELNLSSLELGDSALYFCASSVLPGLDTGELFFGEGSRLTVL.

This chain uses TRBV6-6 with TRBJ2-7; maybe TRBD2 (6 bases). Trimming removed 5 bases from V and 6 bases from J, with 23 bases in between. This CDR3 is 16 amino acids long. CDR1 MNHNY and CDR2 SVGAGI come from the germline V gene (reference sequence). The CDR3 reads CASSPGLHPNLLEQYF. CDR3 nucleotide sequence: TGTGCCAGCAGTCCGGGACTTCACCCAAACCTTCTCGAGCAGTACTTC.

The rearrangement links TRBV5-6 to TRBJ2-2, with TRBD1 identical over 11 bases. Germline CDR1 SGHDT, CDR2 YYEEEE. The junction had 9 bases not matched to a gene; V was cut back by 7 bases and J by 4 bases. The CDR3 totals 16 residues. The CDR3 reads CASRAGTGGGTGELFF. Written as DNA, the CDR3 is TGTGCCAGCCGAGCCGGGACAGGGGGGGGCACCGGGGAGCTGTTTTTT. Full variable domain (remainder filled in from reference TRBV5-6 and TRBJ2-2): DAGVTQSPTHLIKTRGQQVTLRCSPKSGHDTVSWYQQALGQGPQFIFQYYEEEERQRGNFPDRFSGHQFPNYSSELNVNALLLGDSALYLCASRAGTGGGTGELFFGEGSRLTVL.

The chain combines TRBV9 with TRBJ1-3; D is undetermined. The germline V and J ends were trimmed by 3 bases and 3 bases, with 13 bases remaining between them. The CDR3 spans 15 residues. CDR1 is SGDLS, CDR2 YYNGEE, per germline. CDR3 sequence (DNA): TGTGCCAGCAGCGCCGCGGGTGCAATTGGAAACACCATATATTTT. This sequence encodes CASSAAGAIGNTIYF.

The J gene is TRBJ1-2, the V gene TRBV28; 7 bases agree with TRBD1. After removal of 5 bases from V and 3 bases from J, the junction contained 3 bases not matched to a gene. Germline V gives CDR1 MDHEN, CDR2 SYDVKM. This CDR3 is 13 amino acids long. DNA for the CDR3: TGTGCCAGCAGTCCGACAGGGTACTATGGCTACACCTTC. It specifies CASSPTGYYGYTF.

This sequence joins TRBV10-3 and TRBJ2-2; D call uncertain. This CDR3 has 15 residues. Germline V gene lookup returns CDR1 ENHRY and CDR2 SYGVKD. V was trimmed by 2 bases and J by 0 bases, leaving 7 bases between them. DNA for the CDR3: TGTGCCATCAGTGAGGACTGGACGAACACCGGGGAGCTGTTTTTT. It specifies CAISEDWTNTGELFF.

This sequence joins TRBV4-3 and TRBJ2-2, with 15 bases identical to TRBD2. The CDR3 has 17 residues. Germline CDR1 is LGHNA and CDR2 is YSLEER. V lost 4 bases to trimming and J lost 5 bases; unmatched junction nucleotides: 5. CDR3 bases: TGCGCCAGCAGCCCGGGACTAGCGGGAGGAGGTACCGGGGAGCTGTTTTTT. It codes for CASSPGLAGGGTGELFF.